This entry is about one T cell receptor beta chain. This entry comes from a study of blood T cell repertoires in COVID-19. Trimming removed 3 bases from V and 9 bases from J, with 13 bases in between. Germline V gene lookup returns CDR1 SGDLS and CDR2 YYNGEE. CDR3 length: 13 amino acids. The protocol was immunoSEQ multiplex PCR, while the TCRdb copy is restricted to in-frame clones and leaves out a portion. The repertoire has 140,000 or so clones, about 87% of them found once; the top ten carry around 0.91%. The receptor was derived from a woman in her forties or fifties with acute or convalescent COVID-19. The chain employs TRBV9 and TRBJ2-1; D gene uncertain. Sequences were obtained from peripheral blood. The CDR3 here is CASSASPGSEQFF. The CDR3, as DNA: TGTGCCAGCAGCGCCTCCCCGGGTAGTGAGCAGTTCTTC.